This section outlines one TCR beta chain sequence together with its context. The data originate from a study of prognosis after radiotherapy for stage I lung cancer. Study as a whole: Radiotherapy used SBRT, divided into 3 to 5 fractions and reaching a biologically effective dose of at least 100 Gy.

Two time points each involved a draw of approximately 6 milliliters of peripheral blood. The CDR3 covers 14 residues. Germline-derived CDR1 and CDR2 are SNHLY and FYNNEI. The V segment lost 6 bases and the J segment 5 bases; nucleotides outside the gene matches: 5. Multiplex PCR, run in two rounds, amplified TCR beta CDR3 from genomic DNA. Initially, in first-round PCR, primers specific to each TRBV and TRBJ gene were used. One entry per CDR3 protein results from TCRdb running MiXCR on the multiplex PCR reads. This sample carries roughly 23,000 distinct CDR3 sequences, about 46% of them seen once, and the ten largest clones take roughly 33%.

The source material was PBMCs, sampled before or after stereotactic body radiation therapy (not recorded which). The chain has TRBV2 and TRBJ2-1; 9 nucleotides agree with TRBD1. The TCR was taken from a donor aged 50 or older with non-small cell lung cancer. CDR3: CASRSGQGNNEQFF. The DNA of the CDR3 is TGTGCCAGCAGATCGGGACAGGGAAACAATGAGCAGTTCTTC. The full variable domain, completed using reference TRBV2 and TRBJ2-1, is EPEVTQTPSHQVTQMGQEVILRCVPISNHLYFYWYRQILGQKVEFLVSFYNNEISEKSEIFDDQFSVERPDGSNFTLKIRSTKLEDSAMYFCASRSGQGNNEQFFGPGTRLTVL.